The clone carrying this T cell receptor (beta chain) was observed a handful of times. The source of the sample is a study of blood T cell repertoires in COVID-19. The CDR3 extends over 16 amino acids. Germline values: CDR1 SSHAT, CDR2 FNYEAQ (reference sequence). V lost 5 bases to trimming and J lost 4 bases; unmatched junction nucleotides: 9. Participants were aged roughly 18 to 89 years, lived in about two dozen US areas, and enrolled virtually. In the authors' workflow: Reference gene primer amplification gave estimated nucleated cell counts. Libraries were prepared by immunoSEQ multiplex PCR; TCRdb keeps only in-frame clonotypes and omits some of them. V and J calls and clone size are given by that table; D and trimming were obtained from the DNA. In the table there are roughly 330,000 clones, around 87% of which are singletons.

The sequence derives from a woman aged 30 to 39 who had recovered from COVID-19. The specimen was PBMCs or T cells enriched from blood (not recorded which). V gene TRBV7-7 combines with J gene TRBJ2-5, with 11 bases identical to TRBD2. The CDR3, as DNA: TGTGCCAGCAGCCCCGGAGGTAGCGGGGGGGGAGAGACCCAGTACTTC. This sequence encodes CASSPGGSGGGETQYF.